This TCR beta chain was retrieved from a study of cytomegalovirus exposure and HLA in healthy donors. As for this clone: The target antigen is unknown.

Germline V gives CDR1 LGHNA, CDR2 YNFKEQ. V lost 3 bases and J lost 6; bases outside the gene matches: 12. The CDR3 totals 16 residues. Study results and limitations: Productive status was seen about 90% or about 30% of the time for most TCR beta V segments in an earlier analysis.

Amplification used 60 Vbeta primers and 13 Jbeta primers. Assay: immunoSEQ multiplex PCR; the TCRdb copy retains only in-frame clones and omits some. This table has approximately 120,000 clones, over 65% appearing once. The sequencing sample was made of PBMCs. The chain combines TRBV4-2 with TRBJ2-7, with TRBD2 matching 9 bases. This TCR derives from a man aged 25-45 years in good health and CMV-seropositive. The CDR3 reads CASSQDRLAEGFEQYF. CDR3 sequence (DNA): TGTGCCAGCAGCCAGGATAGACTAGCGGAGGGTTTCGAGCAGTACTTC.